This T cell receptor beta chain was sequenced in a study of cytomegalovirus exposure and HLA in healthy donors. Notes on the study in general: Trimming of TCR beta V- and J-genes showed a link, identified in a later analysis, to a missense DCLRE1C variant. Among TCR beta chains, those listed as cytomegalovirus-associated numbered fewer than 200. In a later analysis, HLA-associated TCR beta chains were more clonally expanded than equally common others.

Donors consisted of healthy bone marrow donors. PCR primers comprised 60 Vbeta and 13 Jbeta primers. Produced via immunoSEQ multiplex PCR; TCRdb's table is partial and in-frame only. Here the sample spans over 95,000 clones, 82% being singletons. The CDR3 has 15 amino acids. Per the germline V gene, CDR1 is SSHAT and CDR2 is FNYEAQ (reference sequence). The count of this clone is one. The antigen is undetermined. One end of the junction varies from germline; a read error may be responsible. The chain is built from TRBV7-7 and TRBJ2-7; TRBD1 matches at 9 bases. The clonotype originates from a woman younger than 30 in good health and CMV-seronegative. Sequencing was performed on PBMCs. The CDR3 sequence is CASSLGTGSSYEQYF. In nucleotides, the CDR3 is TGTGCTAGCAGCTTAGGGACAGGGAGCTCCTACGAGCAGTACTTC.